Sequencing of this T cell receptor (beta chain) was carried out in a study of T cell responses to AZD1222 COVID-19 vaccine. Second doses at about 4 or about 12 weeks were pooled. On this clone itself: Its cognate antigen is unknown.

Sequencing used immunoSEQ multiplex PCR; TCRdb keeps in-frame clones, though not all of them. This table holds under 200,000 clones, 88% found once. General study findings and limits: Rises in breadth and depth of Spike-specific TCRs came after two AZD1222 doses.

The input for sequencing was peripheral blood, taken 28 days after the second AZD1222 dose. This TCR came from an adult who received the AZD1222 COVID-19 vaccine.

The CDR3 coding sequence is TGTGCCAGCAGTGGTCCAGCGGGTACTCTTAATGAGCAGTTCTTC. This encodes CASSGPAGTLNEQFF. J is TRBJ2-1 and V is TRBV2, with D possibly matching TRBD2 (6 bases). This CDR3 has 15 amino acids. V was trimmed by 4 bases and J by 7 bases, leaving 17 bases between them. The germline gives CDR1 SNHLY, CDR2 FYNNEI.